These 20 T cell receptor beta chains were all obtained from the same sample, sequenced in a study of sequential checkpoint blockade in melanoma. Specified treatment: randomized to nivolumab then ipilimumab (arm A) or the reverse (arm B). TCRdb's table, derived via immunoSEQ multiplex PCR, lists solely in-frame clones and lacks some. The profile shows around 11,000 clones, roughly two thirds of them singletons. The specimen was CD8+ T cells sorted from blood (inferred from file names), collected from a patient given nivolumab and ipilimumab in sequence. The receptors here all came from a human donor with melanoma.

The chain carries TRBV5-1 and TRBJ2-5; perhaps TRBD2 as D (6 bases). V shed 2 bases and J shed 6 bases, with 14 bases lying between them. CDR3 length equals 14 residues. CDR1 and CDR2 from the germline V gene are SGHRS and YFSETQ. As DNA, the CDR3 is TGCGCCAGCAGCTTATGGCGGGGTAAGAAGACCCAGTACTTC. Amino acid sequence: CASSLWRGKKTQYF.

The chain employs TRBV9 and TRBJ2-1; 8 bases fit TRBD2. The CDR3 extends over 14 amino acids. With 3 bases clipped from V and 8 bases from J, the junction kept 7 bases outside the gene matches. The V gene's germline CDR1 is SGDLS and CDR2 YYNGEE. The DNA of the CDR3 is TGTGCCAGCAGCGAGGGGGTAGCGGGATATGAGCAGTTCTTC. This translates into CASSEGVAGYEQFF.

This clone has more than one count but fewer than ten. The CDR3, as DNA: TGTGCCAGCAGCCTAGGGGACAGCGGGGGCTATGGCTACACCTTC. This encodes CASSLGDSGGYGYTF. This rearrangement joins TRBV4-2 to TRBJ1-2; 7 nucleotides line up with TRBD1. CDR1 LGHNA and CDR2 YNFKEQ come from the germline V gene. Germline trimming cut 4 bases from V and 4 bases from J; bases unmatched to any gene: 9. This CDR3 comprises 15 residues.

This clone was counted between two and nine times. This chain uses TRBV4-1 with TRBJ1-1; 8 bases line up with TRBD1. Germline CDR1 and CDR2: MGHRA and YSYEKL. Trimming took 5 bases from V and 1 from J; bases not matched to a gene: 6. The CDR3 is 15 amino acids. CDR3 loop: CASSYGQGENTEAFF. CDR3 coding DNA: TGCGCCAGCAGCTACGGACAGGGAGAGAACACTGAAGCTTTCTTT.

The rearrangement joins TRBV5-6 to TRBJ2-5, with D perhaps matching TRBD2 (7 bases). Germline CDR1 and CDR2: SGHDT and YYEEEE. This CDR3 is built from 15 residues. The V and J ends lost 2 bases and 2 bases respectively, with 13 bases between them. CDR3 residues: CASSFEGGGQETQYF. The DNA of the CDR3 is TGTGCCAGCAGCTTCGAGGGGGGGGGTCAAGAGACCCAGTACTTC.

The V and J genes are TRBV28 and TRBJ1-2, with no clear D. This CDR3 spans 14 amino acids. The V gene lost 2 bases and the J gene lost 4 bases, with 11 bases spanning the gap. Germline CDR1 and CDR2: MDHEN and SYDVKM. CDR3 region: CASSLRRAGYGYTF. DNA of the CDR3: TGTGCCAGCAGTTTACGGCGGGCGGGCTATGGCTACACCTTC.

This chain links TRBV29-1 with TRBJ1-2; 8 nucleotides line up with TRBD1. This CDR3 has 16 residues. Germline loops: CDR1 SQVTM, CDR2 ANQGSEA. V trimming: 7 bases; J trimming: 0 bases; junction bases outside the gene matches: 13. The CDR3 nucleotides read TGCAGCGCCCTAACGGTGGACAGGGCTTCTAACTATGGCTACACCTTC. Translated: CSALTVDRASNYGYTF.

J is TRBJ1-1 and V is TRBV7-6, with 8 bases aligning to TRBD1. J gave up 6 bases and V 5 bases, and 14 bases lay outside the gene matches. The CDR3 runs 16 residues. Germline CDR1 and CDR2: SGHVS and FNYEAQ. CDR3 in DNA: TGTGCCAGCAGCACCGAGTTTACAGGGGGATTTGCTGAAGCTTTCTTT. It is translated as CASSTEFTGGFAEAFF.

The rearrangement links TRBV6-1 to TRBJ2-4; TRBD2 is a possible D gene (6 bases). V lost 0 bases, J lost 4 bases, and 19 bases lay in between. Germline V gene data show CDR1 as MNHNS and CDR2 as SASEGT. This CDR3 region has 18 residues. CDR3 sequence: CASSEANWSGVLKNIQYF. CDR3 DNA sequence: TGTGCCAGCAGTGAAGCCAATTGGTCGGGGGTTCTTAAAAACATTCAGTACTTC.

The genes are TRBV5-6 and TRBJ2-7; 8 bases are a match to TRBD1. Germline assignment: CDR1 SGHDT and CDR2 YYEEEE. V trimming: 1 base; J trimming: 3 bases; junction bases outside the gene matches: 6. The CDR3 has 15 residues. CDR3 loop: CASSLWGQVYYEQYF. In DNA, the CDR3 is TGTGCCAGCAGCTTGTGGGGACAGGTCTACTACGAGCAGTACTTC.

A single count supports this clone. The rearrangement uses TRBV9 and TRBJ1-1; 7 bases are a match to TRBD1. The CDR3 covers 14 residues. With V trimmed by 3 bases and J by 7 bases, 9 bases remained unmatched. Germline assignment: CDR1 SGDLS and CDR2 YYNGEE. CDR3 loop: CASSAGTVHYEAFF. The CDR3 DNA reads TGTGCCAGCAGCGCTGGGACAGTCCATTATGAAGCTTTCTTT.

This chain connects TRBV7-6 to TRBJ2-3, with 8 positions matching TRBD1. Per germline, CDR1 SGHVS and CDR2 FNYEAQ. The CDR3 spans 16 residues. J lost 4 bases, V lost 3 bases, and 9 bases had no gene match. For the CDR3, the DNA is TGTGCCAGCAGCTTTCGCTTCGGACAGGGCCCAGATACGCAGTATTTT. Translation gives CASSFRFGQGPDTQYF.

The chain couples TRBV6-5 to TRBJ2-3; tentatively, D is TRBD2 (5 bases). The CDR3 has 15 residues. V lost 0 bases and J lost 6, with 13 bases in between. Germline-derived CDR1 and CDR2 are MNHEY and SVGAGI. Written as DNA, the CDR3 is TGTGCCAGCAGTTACTCTCGTTTCCCGGGGGATACGCAGTATTTT. Protein sequence: CASSYSRFPGDTQYF.

This chain connects TRBV4-2 to TRBJ2-1; 14 positions agree with TRBD2. Germline CDR1 LGHNA, CDR2 YNFKEQ. This CDR3 spans 16 amino acids. V lost 4 bases and J lost 9; bases outside the gene matches: 8. The DNA of the CDR3 is TGTGCCAGCAGCCCGCAGGGGACTAGCGGGAGTAGTGAGCAGTTCTTC. Residues: CASSPQGTSGSSEQFF.

The V and J genes are TRBV12-2 and TRBJ2-7; the table gives TRBD2 as D, unverified against the DNA. TRBV12-2 is reported as a pseudogene. This CDR3 is 18 amino acids long. In DNA form, the CDR3 reads TGTGCAAGTCGCTTAAGGCTAGCCCCTTCCGAAGGTGACTACGAGCAGTACTTC. Translating gives CASRLRLAPSEGDYEQYF.

This clone was seen a handful of times. This chain connects TRBV7-9 to TRBJ2-7; the match to TRBD1 covers 8 bases. The CDR3 is 15 amino acids. V gave up 5 bases and J gave up 5 bases; unmatched junction bases: 11. The germline V gene encodes CDR1 SEHNR and CDR2 FQNEAQ (reference sequence). CDR3 sequence reads: CASSPGQGARDEQYF. DNA for the CDR3: TGTGCCAGCAGCCCCGGCCAGGGGGCTCGGGACGAGCAGTACTTC.

This clone was seen just once. The chain employs TRBV27 and TRBJ2-7, with D perhaps matching TRBD2 (6 bases). Trimming removed 5 bases from V and 1 base from J, with 18 bases in between. CDR3 length equals 16 residues. CDR1 and CDR2 from the germline V gene are MNHEY and SMNVEV (reference sequence). CDR3 in amino acids: CASSPSVGGISYEQYF. The CDR3, as DNA: TGTGCCAGCAGTCCTTCCGTTGGCGGGATATCCTACGAGCAGTACTTC.

The V gene is TRBV7-6, the J gene TRBJ2-1; D perhaps matches TRBD1 (5 bases). Trimming removed 5 bases at V and 8 bases at J, with 16 bases between. Germline CDR1 reads SGHVS; CDR2 reads FNYEAQ. CDR3 length: 14 residues. Here the CDR3 DNA reads TGTGCCAGCAGCGGGGCTGGGGAAGGCTATGAGCAGTTCTTC. This codes for CASSGAGEGYEQFF.

As for this clone: A much more abundant neighbour one base away suggests this may be a read error. Other DNA sequences within the sample encode an identical CDR3. The chain carries TRBV4-3 and TRBJ1-6, with 7 bases identical to TRBD1. The V gene end was trimmed by 4 bases and the J gene end by 13 bases; junction bases not matched to a gene: 10. The length of the CDR3 is 14 residues. From germline, CDR1 is LGHNA and CDR2 YSLEER. The CDR3 DNA reads TGCGCCAGCAGCCGGGACAGTGAAAACTCCCCCCTCCACTTT. It codes for CASSRDSENSPLHF.

The chain combines TRBV4-1 with TRBJ2-5; 9 bases line up with TRBD1. The length of the CDR3 is 16 residues. V gave up 1 base and J gave up 4 bases; unmatched junction bases: 7. Germline CDR1 and CDR2: MGHRA and YSYEKL. The CDR3 coding sequence is TGCGCCAGCAGCCAAGTTCCGGGACAGGGACGAGAGACCCAGTACTTC. Translating it yields CASSQVPGQGRETQYF.